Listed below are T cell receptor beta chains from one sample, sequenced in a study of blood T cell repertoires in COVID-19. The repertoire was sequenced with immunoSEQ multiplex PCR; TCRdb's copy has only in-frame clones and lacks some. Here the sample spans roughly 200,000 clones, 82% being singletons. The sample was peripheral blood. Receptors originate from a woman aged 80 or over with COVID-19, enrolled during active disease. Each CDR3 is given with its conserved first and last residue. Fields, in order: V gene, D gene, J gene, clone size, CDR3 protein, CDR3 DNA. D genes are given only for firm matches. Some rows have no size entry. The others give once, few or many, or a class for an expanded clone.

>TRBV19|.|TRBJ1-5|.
CASSIGQPMAPQHF
TGTGCCAGTAGTATCGGACAGCCCATGGCGCCCCAGCATTTT
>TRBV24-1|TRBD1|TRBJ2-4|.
CATSDPGTGDIQYF
TGTGCCACCAGTGACCCCGGGACAGGAGACATTCAGTACTTC
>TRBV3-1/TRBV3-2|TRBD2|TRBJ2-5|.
CASSQPSSGRETQYF
TGTGCCAGCAGCCAACCCTCTAGCGGGAGAGAGACCCAGTACTTC
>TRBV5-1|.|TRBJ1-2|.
CASRPENYGYTF
TGCGCCAGCAGACCGGAGAACTATGGCTACACCTTC
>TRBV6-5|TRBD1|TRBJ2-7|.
CASMGTGVGIYEQYF
TGTGCCAGCATGGGGACAGGGGTTGGGATTTACGAGCAGTACTTC
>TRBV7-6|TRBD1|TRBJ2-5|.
CASSIRDRRQETQYF
TGTGCCAGCAGCATCCGGGACAGACGACAAGAGACCCAGTACTTC
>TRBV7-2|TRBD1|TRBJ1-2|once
CASSPGQGFGYTF
TGTGCCAGCAGTCCGGGACAGGGGTTTGGCTACACCTTC
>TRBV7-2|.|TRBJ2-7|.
CASSSELYEQYF
TGTGCCAGCAGCTCCGAGCTTTACGAGCAGTACTTC
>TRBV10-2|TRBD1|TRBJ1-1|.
CASSELTGVATEAFF
TGCGCCAGCAGTGAGTTGACAGGGGTGGCCACTGAAGCTTTCTTT
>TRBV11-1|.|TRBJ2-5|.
CASSQIQGWAQYF
TGTGCCAGCAGCCAAATCCAGGGGTGGGCCCAGTACTTC
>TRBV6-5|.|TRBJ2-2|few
CASSYQGGVGELFF
TGTGCCAGCAGTTACCAGGGTGGGGTCGGGGAGCTGTTTTTT
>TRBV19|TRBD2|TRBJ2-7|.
CASSIGTSGYEQYF
TGTGCCAGTAGTATTGGGACTAGCGGATACGAGCAGTACTTC
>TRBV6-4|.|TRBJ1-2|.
CASSPSGVNYGYTF
TGTGCCAGCAGTCCCTCCGGGGTTAACTATGGCTACACCTTC
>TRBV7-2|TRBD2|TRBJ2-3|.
CASSLGLAGGLGDTQYF
TGTGCCAGCAGCTTAGGACTAGCGGGAGGCCTGGGAGATACGCAGTATTTT
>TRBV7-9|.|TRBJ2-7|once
CASRPGLLYEQYF
TGTGCCAGCAGGCCGGGACTCCTCTACGAGCAGTACTTC
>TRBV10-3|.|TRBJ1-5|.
CAISEGGNNQPQHF
TGTGCCATCAGTGAGGGGGGGAACAATCAGCCCCAGCATTTT
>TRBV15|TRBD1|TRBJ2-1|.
CATSRPDRGLYNEQFF
TGTGCCACCAGCAGACCCGACAGGGGCCTCTACAATGAGCAGTTCTTC
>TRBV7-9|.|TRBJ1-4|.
CASSMGGRTQEKLFF
TGTGCCAGCAGCATGGGGGGAAGGACGCAGGAAAAACTGTTTTTT
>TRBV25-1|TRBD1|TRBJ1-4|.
CASSGRGQVNEKLFF
TGTGCCAGCAGTGGGCGAGGACAGGTGAATGAAAAACTGTTTTTT
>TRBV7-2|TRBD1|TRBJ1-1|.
CASMDSGTGRKEAFF
TGTGCCAGCATGGATTCCGGGACAGGGCGGAAAGAAGCTTTCTTT
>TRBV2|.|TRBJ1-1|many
CASRVTEYTEAFF
TGTGCCAGCAGGGTGACAGAATACACTGAAGCTTTCTTT
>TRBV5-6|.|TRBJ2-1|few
CASSLAGEVNYNEQFF
TGTGCCAGCAGCTTGGCTGGCGAGGTTAACTACAATGAGCAGTTCTTC
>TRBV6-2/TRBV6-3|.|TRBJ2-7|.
CASSRQSYEQYF
TGTGCCAGCAGTCGACAGTCCTACGAGCAGTACTTC
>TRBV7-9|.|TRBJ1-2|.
CASSSGVGYTF
TGTGCCAGCAGCTCAGGGGTTGGCTACACCTTC
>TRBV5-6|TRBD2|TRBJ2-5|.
CASSRWGGSETQYF
TGTGCCAGCAGTCGATGGGGGGGTTCAGAGACCCAGTACTTC
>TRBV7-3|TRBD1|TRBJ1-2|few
CASSLDPGTAPYGYTF
TGTGCCAGCAGCTTAGATCCCGGGACAGCCCCCTATGGCTACACCTTC
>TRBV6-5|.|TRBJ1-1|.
CASSRGTSGTEAFF
TGTGCCAGCAGCCGCGGGACCTCGGGCACTGAAGCTTTCTTT
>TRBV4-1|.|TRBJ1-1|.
CASSQAAGTEAFF
TGCGCCAGCAGCCAGGCTGCGGGCACTGAAGCTTTCTTT
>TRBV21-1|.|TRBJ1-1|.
CASSISVTEAFF
TGTGCCAGCAGCATTTCCGTCACTGAAGCTTTCTTT
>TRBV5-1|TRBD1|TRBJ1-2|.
CASSDRDRGRDYGYTF
TGCGCCAGCAGCGACCGGGACAGGGGGCGAGACTATGGCTACACCTTC
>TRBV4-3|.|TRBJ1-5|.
CASSQELYNQPQHF
TGCGCCAGCAGCCAAGAGCTCTACAATCAGCCCCAGCATTTT
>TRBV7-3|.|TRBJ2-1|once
CASSLTRSNEQFF
TGTGCCAGCAGCTTAACCCGTTCCAATGAGCAGTTCTTC
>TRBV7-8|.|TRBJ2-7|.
CASSRGSDAGTYEQYF
TGTGCCAGCAGCCGAGGTTCGGACGCCGGGACCTACGAGCAGTACTTC
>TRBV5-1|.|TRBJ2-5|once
CASSLGDITGGETQYF
TGCGCCAGCAGCTTGGGTGACATTACAGGTGGAGAGACCCAGTACTTC
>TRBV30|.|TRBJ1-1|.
CAWRSESRTEAFF
TGTGCCTGGAGATCCGAAAGTCGGACTGAAGCTTTCTTT
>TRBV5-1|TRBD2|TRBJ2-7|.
CASKLGTSGFYEQYF
TGCGCCAGCAAGCTTGGGACTAGCGGGTTCTACGAGCAGTACTTC
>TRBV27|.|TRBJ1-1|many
CASSRPPGLNTEAFF
TGTGCCAGCAGTCGGCCACCAGGGTTAAACACTGAAGCTTTCTTT
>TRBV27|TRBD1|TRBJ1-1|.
CASSRDRGNTEAFF
TGTGCCAGCAGTCGGGACAGGGGTAACACTGAAGCTTTCTTT
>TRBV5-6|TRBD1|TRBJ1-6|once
CASSGGTGGYNSPLHF
TGTGCCAGCAGCGGAGGGACAGGGGGTTATAATTCACCCCTCCACTTT
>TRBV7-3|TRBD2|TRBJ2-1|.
CASSLSRLAGSEQFF
TGTGCCAGCAGCTTAAGTCGACTAGCGGGTAGTGAGCAGTTCTTC
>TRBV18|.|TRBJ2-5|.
CASSLPGPTLETQYF
TGTGCCAGCTCACTCCCTGGCCCCACCTTGGAGACCCAGTACTTC
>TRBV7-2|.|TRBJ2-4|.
CASSYSGIAKNIQYF
TGTGCCAGCAGCTACTCCGGGATAGCCAAAAACATTCAGTACTTC
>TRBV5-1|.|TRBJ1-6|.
CASSSDTGTNSPLHF
TGCGCCAGCAGCTCGGATACAGGGACCAATTCACCCCTCCACTTT
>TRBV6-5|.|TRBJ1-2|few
CASSYSRDHYGYTF
TGTGCCAGCAGTTACTCGAGAGATCACTATGGCTACACCTTC
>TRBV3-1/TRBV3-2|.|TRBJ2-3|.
CASRQGITDTQYF
TGTGCCAGCAGGCAGGGGATCACAGATACGCAGTATTTT
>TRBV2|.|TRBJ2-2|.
CASVWGQNTGELFF
TGTGCCAGCGTGTGGGGACAGAACACCGGGGAGCTGTTTTTT
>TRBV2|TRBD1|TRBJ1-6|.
CASIEGQVRSPLHF
TGTGCCAGCATAGAGGGACAGGTCCGTTCACCCCTCCACTTT
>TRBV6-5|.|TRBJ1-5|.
CASSPYSNQPQHF
TGTGCCAGCAGCCCGTATAGCAATCAGCCCCAGCATTTT
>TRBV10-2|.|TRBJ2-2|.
CASSTINTGELFF
TGCGCCAGCAGTACAATTAACACCGGGGAGCTGTTTTTT